This TCR beta chain was identified in a study of early T cells in non-severe SARS-CoV-2 infection. Whole-study context: Unpaired chains resulted from sequencing bulk RNA of unsorted whole blood.

There are many counts of this clonotype. Antigen specificity is unknown. TCRdb re-called the 5' RACE reads through MiXCR, storing one row per CDR3 protein. The data contain some 40,000 distinct CDR3 sequences, less than 7% of them seen just once; the ten biggest clones take up approximately 4%. This CDR3 is 9 amino acids long. V shed 8 bases and J shed 7 bases, with 5 bases lying between them. CDR1 and CDR2 from the germline V gene are WNHNN and SYGVQD (reference sequence). Regarding the study as a whole: Sequences matched to VDJdb favored anti-spike CD8 responses, while private and CD4 specificities were missed.

The material was whole blood, obtained at baseline. The receptor's source is an adult who was a healthcare worker with PCR-confirmed SARS-CoV-2 infection or an uninfected control (not recorded which). This sequence joins TRBV10-1 and TRBJ1-2, with D unclear. The CDR3 bases are TGCGCCAGCGGTTCTGGCTACACCTTC. Its translation is CASGSGYTF.